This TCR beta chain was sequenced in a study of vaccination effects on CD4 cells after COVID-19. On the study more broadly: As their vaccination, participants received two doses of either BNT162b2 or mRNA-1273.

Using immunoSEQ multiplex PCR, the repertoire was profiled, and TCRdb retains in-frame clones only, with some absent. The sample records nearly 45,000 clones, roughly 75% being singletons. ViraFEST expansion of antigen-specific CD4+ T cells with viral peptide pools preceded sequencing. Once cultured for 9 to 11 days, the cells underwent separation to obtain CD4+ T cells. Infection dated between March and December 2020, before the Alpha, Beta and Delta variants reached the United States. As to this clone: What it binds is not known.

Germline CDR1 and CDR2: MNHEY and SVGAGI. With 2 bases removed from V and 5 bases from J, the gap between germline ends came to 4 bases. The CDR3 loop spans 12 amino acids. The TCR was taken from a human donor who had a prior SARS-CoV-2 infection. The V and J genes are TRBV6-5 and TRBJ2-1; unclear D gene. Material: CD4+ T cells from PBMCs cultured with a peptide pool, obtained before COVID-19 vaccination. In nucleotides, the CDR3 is TGTGCCAGCAGTTACATCGACAATGAGCAGTTCTTC. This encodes CASSYIDNEQFF.